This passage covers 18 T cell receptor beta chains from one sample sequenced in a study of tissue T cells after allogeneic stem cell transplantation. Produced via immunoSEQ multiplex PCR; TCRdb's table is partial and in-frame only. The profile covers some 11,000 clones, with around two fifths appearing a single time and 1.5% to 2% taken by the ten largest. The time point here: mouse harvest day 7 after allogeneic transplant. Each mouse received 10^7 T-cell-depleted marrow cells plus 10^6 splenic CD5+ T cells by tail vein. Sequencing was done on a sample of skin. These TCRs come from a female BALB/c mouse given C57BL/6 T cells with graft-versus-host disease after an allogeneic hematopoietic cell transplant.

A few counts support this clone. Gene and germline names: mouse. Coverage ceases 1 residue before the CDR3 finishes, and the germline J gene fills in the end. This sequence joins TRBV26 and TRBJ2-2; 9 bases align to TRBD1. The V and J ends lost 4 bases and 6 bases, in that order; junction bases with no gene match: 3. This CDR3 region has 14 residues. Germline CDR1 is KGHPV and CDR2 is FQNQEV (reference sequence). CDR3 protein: CASSPGQGPGQLYF. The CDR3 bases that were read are TGTGCCAGCAGTCCGGGACAGGGACCCGGGCAGCTCTAC.

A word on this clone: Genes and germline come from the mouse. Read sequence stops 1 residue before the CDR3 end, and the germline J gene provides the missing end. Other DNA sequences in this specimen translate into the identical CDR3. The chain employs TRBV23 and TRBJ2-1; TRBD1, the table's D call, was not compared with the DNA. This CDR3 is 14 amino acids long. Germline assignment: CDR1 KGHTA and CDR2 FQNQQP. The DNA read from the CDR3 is TGCTCCAGCAGTGGGACAGTTAACTATGCTGAGCAGTTC. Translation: CSSSGTVNYAEQF. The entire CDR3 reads CSSSGTVNYAEQFF.

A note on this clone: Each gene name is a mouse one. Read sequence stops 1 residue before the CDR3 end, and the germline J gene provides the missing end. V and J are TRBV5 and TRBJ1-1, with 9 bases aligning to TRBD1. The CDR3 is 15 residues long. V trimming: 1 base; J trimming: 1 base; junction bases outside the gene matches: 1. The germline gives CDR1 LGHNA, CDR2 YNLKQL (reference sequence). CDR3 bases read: TGTGCCAGCAGCCAAGTGGGACAGGGAAACACAGAAGTCTTC. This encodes CASSQVGQGNTEVF. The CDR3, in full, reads CASSQVGQGNTEVFF.

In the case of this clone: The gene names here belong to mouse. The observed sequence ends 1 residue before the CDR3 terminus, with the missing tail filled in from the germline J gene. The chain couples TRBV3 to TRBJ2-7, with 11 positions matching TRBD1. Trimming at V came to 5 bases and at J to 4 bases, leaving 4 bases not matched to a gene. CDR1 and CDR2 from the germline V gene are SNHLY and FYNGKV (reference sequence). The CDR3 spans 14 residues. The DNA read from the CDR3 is TGTGCCAGCAGCCGCCGGGACAGGGGGTATGAACAGTAC. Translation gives CASSRRDRGYEQY. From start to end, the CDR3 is CASSRRDRGYEQYF.

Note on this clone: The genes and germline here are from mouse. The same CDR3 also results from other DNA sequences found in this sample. The part of the CDR3 DNA that was read is TGCACCTGCAGTGCTCGGGACAGGGGGTATGAACAGTAC. Translating gives CTCSARDRGYEQY. The complete CDR3 reads CTCSARDRGYEQYF. This chain links TRBV1 with TRBJ2-7; 11 nucleotides line up with TRBD1. The read ends 1 residue early relative to the CDR3; the germline J gene fills the gap. The CDR3 is made up of 14 amino acids. CDR1 and CDR2 from the germline V gene are NSQYPW and LRSPGD (reference sequence). J was trimmed by 4 bases and V by 3 bases; bases with no gene match: 2.

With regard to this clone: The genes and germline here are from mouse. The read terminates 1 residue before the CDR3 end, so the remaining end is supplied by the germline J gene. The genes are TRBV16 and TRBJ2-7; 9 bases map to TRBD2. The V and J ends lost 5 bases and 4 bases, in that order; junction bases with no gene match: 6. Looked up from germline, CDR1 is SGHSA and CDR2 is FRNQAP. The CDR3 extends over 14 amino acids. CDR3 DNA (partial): TGTGCAAGCAGCATCTCGACTGGGGGTTATGAACAGTAC. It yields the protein CASSISTGGYEQY. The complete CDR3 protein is CASSISTGGYEQYF.

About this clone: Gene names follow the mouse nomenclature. The CDR3 bases that were read are TGTGCCAGCAGGGGGACAGCAAACACCGGGCAGCTCTAC. It is translated as CASRGTANTGQLY. The whole CDR3 protein reads CASRGTANTGQLYF. The gene calls are TRBV26 and TRBJ2-2, with 7 bases matching TRBD1. Read data end 1 residue before the CDR3 end; the end is taken from the germline J gene. V was pared by 6 bases and J by 0 bases, with 1 base of the junction left unmatched. Germline values: CDR1 KGHPV, CDR2 FQNQEV (reference sequence). The CDR3 length is 14 residues.

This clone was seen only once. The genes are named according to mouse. CDR3 protein: CASSRDNSAETLYF. The CDR3 DNA, read in part, is TGTGCCAGCAGTCGGGACAATAGTGCAGAAACGCTGTAT. This chain links TRBV26 with TRBJ2-3, with D maybe TRBD1 (6 bases). The read halts 1 residue ahead of the CDR3 end, with the missing end drawn from the germline J gene. The CDR3 has 14 amino acids. V lost 4 bases and J 0 bases, leaving 8 bases between the germline ends. The germline gives CDR1 KGHPV, CDR2 FQNQEV (reference sequence).

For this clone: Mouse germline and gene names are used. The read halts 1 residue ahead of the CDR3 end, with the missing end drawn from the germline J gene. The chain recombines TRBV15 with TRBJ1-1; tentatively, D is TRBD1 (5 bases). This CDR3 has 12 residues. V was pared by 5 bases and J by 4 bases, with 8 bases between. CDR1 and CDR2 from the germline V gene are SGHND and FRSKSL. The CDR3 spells CASSMDTTEVFF. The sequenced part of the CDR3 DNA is TGTGCCAGCAGTATGGACACCACAGAAGTCTTC.

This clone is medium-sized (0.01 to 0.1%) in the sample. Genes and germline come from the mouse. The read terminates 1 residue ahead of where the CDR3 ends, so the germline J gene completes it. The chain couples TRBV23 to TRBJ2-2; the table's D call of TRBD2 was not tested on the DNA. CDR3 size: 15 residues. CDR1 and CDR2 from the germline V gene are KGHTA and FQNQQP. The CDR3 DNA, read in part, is TGCTCCAGCAGAGGGACTGCCCTAAACACCGGGCAGCTCTAC. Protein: CSSRGTALNTGQLY. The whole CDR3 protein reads CSSRGTALNTGQLYF.

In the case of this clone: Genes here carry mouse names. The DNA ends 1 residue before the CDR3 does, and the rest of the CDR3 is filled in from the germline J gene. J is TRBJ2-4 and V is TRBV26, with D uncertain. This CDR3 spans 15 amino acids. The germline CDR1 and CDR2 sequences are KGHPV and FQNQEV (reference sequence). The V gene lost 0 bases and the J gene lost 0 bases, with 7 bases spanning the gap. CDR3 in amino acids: CASSLSRGSQNTLYF. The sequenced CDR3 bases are TGTGCCAGCAGTCTGTCGCGAGGAAGTCAAAACACCTTGTAC.

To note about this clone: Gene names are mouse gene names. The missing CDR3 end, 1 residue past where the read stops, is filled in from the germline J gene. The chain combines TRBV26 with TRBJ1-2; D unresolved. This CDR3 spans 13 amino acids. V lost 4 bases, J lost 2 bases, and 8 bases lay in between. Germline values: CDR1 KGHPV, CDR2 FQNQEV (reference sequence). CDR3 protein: CASSPRHNSDYTF. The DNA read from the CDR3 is TGTGCCAGCAGTCCTCGACATAACTCCGACTACACC. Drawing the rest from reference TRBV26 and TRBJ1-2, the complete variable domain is NSKVIQTPRYLVKGQGQKAKMRCIPEKGHPVVFWYQQNKNNEFKFLINFQNQEVLQQIDMTEKRFSAECPSNSPCSLEIQSSEAGDSALYLCASSPRHNSDYTFGSGTRLLVI.

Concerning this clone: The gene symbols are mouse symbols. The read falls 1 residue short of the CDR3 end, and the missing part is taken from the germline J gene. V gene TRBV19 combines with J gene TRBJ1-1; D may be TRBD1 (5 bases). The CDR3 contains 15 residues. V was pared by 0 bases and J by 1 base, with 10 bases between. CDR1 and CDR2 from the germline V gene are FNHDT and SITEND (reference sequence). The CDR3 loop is CASSIGGQGNTEVFF. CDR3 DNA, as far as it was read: TGTGCCAGCAGTATAGGGGGCCAAGGGAACACAGAAGTCTTC. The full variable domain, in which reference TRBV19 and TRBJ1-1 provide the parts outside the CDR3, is GGIITQTPKFLIGQEGQKLTLKCQQNFNHDTMYWYRQDSGKGLRLIYYSITENDLQKGDLSEGYDASREKKSSFSLTVTSAQKNEMAVFLCASSIGGQGNTEVFFGKGTRLTVV.

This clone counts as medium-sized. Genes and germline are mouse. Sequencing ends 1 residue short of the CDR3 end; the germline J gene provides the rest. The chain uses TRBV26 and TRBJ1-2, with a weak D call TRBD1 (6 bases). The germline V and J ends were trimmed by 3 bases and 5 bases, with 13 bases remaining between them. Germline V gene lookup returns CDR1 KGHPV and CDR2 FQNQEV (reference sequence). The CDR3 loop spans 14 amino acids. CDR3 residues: CASSLPQGWSDYTF. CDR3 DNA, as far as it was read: TGTGCCAGCAGTCTCCCACAGGGCTGGTCCGACTACACC.

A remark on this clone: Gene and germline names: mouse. CDR3 DNA, as far as it was read: TGCTCCAGCAGTCAAACAGGGAATTCCAACGAAAGATTATTT. Its translation is CSSSQTGNSNERLF. The full-length CDR3 reads as CSSSQTGNSNERLFF. The V call is TRBV23, the J call TRBJ1-4; TRBD1 reflects the table's D call only, with no check against the DNA. The missing CDR3 end, 1 residue past where the read stops, is filled in from the germline J gene. Germline V CDR1 and CDR2: KGHTA, FQNQQP. The CDR3 extends over 15 amino acids.

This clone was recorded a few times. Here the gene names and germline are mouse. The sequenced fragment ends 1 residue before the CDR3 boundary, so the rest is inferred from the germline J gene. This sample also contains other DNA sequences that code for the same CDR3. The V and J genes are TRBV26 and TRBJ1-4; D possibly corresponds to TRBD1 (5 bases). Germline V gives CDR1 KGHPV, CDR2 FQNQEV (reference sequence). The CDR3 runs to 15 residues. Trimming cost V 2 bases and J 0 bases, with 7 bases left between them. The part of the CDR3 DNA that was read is TGTGCCAGCAGTCTGAGGGGAATTTCCAACGAAAGATTATTT. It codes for CASSLRGISNERLF. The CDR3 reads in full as CASSLRGISNERLFF.

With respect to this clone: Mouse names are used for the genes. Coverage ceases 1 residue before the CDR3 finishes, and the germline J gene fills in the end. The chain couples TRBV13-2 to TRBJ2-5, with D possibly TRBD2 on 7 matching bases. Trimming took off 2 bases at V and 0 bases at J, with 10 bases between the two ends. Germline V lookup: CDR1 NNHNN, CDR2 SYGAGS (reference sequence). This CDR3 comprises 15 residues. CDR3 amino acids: CASGDWGRNQDTQYF. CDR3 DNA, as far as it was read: TGTGCCAGCGGTGACTGGGGGCGTAACCAAGACACCCAGTAC.

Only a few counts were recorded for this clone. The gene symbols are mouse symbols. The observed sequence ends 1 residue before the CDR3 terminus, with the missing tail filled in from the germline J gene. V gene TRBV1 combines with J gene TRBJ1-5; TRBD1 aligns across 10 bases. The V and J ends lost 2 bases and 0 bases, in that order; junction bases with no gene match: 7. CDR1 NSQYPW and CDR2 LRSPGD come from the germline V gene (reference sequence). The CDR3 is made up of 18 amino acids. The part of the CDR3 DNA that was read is TGCACCTGCAGTGCAACCGGGACAGGGGTCTATAACAACCAGGCTCCGCTT. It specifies CTCSATGTGVYNNQAPL. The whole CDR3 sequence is CTCSATGTGVYNNQAPLF. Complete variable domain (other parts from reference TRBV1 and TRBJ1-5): VTLLEQNPRWRLVPRGQAVNLRCILKNSQYPWMSWYQQDLQKQLQWLFTLRSPGDKEVKSLPGADYLATRVTDTELRLQVANMSQGRTLYCTCSATGTGVYNNQAPLFGEGTRLSVL.